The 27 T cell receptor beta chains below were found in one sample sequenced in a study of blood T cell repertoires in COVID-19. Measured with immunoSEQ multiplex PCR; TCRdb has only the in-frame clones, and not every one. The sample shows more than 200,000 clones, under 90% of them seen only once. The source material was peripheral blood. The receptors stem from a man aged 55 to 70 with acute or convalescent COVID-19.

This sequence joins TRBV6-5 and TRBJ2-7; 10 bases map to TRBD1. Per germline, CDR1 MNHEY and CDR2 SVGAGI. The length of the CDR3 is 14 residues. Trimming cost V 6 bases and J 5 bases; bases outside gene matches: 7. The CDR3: CASRSRDRGHEQYF. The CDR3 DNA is TGTGCCAGCAGATCCCGGGACAGGGGCCACGAGCAGTACTTC.

CDR3: CASSSTGASNQPQHF. CDR3 bases: TGCGCCAGCAGCTCGACAGGGGCTAGCAATCAGCCCCAGCATTTT. V gene TRBV5-1 combines with J gene TRBJ1-5; 8 nucleotides agree with TRBD1. J was trimmed by 0 bases and V by 3 bases; bases with no gene match: 2. CDR3 length: 15 amino acids. Germline lookup yields CDR1 SGHRS and CDR2 YFSETQ.

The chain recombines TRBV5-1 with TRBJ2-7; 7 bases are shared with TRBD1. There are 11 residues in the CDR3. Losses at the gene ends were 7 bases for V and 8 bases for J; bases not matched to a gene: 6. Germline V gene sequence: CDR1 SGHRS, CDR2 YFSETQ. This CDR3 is CASAQGNQQYF. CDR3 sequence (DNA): TGCGCCAGCGCACAGGGGAACCAGCAGTACTTC. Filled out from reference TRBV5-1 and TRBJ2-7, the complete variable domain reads KAGVTQTPRYLIKTRGQQVTLSCSPISGHRSVSWYQQTPGQGLQFLFEYFSETQRNKGNFPGRFSGRQFSNSRSEMNVSTLELGDSALYLCASAQGNQQYFGPGTRLTVT.

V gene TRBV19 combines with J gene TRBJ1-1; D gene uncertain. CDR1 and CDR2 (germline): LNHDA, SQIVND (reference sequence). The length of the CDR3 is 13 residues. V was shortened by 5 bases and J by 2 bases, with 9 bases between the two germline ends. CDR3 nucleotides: TGTGCCAGTAGTGCCGGGATCAACACTGAAGCTTTCTTT. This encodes CASSAGINTEAFF.

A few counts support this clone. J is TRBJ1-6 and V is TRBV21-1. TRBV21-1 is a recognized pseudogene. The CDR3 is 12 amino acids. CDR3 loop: CASSPPRSPLHF. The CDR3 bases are TGTGCCAGCAGCCCCCCTAGATCACCCCTCCACTTT.

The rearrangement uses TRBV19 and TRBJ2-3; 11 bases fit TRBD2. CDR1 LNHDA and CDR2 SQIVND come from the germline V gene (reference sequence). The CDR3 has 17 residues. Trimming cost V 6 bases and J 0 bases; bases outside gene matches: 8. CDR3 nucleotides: TGTGCCAGTAGACGCGGACTAGCGGGCCTTAGCACAGATACGCAGTATTTT. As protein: CASRRGLAGLSTDTQYF.

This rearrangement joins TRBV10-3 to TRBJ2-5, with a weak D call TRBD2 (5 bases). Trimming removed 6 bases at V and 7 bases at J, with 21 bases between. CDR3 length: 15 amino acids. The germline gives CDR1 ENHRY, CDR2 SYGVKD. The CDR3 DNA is TGTGCCATCAGCATCTTACAGCCGAGCGAGGGGACCCAGTACTTC. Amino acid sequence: CAISILQPSEGTQYF.

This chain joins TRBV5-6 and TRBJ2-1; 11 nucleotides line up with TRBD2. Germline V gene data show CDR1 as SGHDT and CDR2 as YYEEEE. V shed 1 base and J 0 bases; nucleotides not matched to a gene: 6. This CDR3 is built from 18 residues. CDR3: CASSLRTSGFRSYNEQFF. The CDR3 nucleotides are TGTGCCAGCAGCTTGCGGACTAGCGGGTTCCGCTCCTACAATGAGCAGTTCTTC.

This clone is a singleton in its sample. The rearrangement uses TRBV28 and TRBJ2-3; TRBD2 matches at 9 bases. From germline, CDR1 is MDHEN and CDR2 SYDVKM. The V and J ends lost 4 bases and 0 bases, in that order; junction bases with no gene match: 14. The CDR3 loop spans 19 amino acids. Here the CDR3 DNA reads TGTGCCAGCAGTTCGCTCGTCGCGGGAGGGCCCCATAGCACAGATACGCAGTATTTT. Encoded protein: CASSSLVAGGPHSTDTQYF. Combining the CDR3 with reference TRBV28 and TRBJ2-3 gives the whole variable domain DVKVTQSSRYLVKRTGEKVFLECVQDMDHENMFWYRQDPGLGLRLIYFSYDVKMKEKGDIPEGYSVSREKKERFSLILESASTNQTSMYLCASSSLVAGGPHSTDTQYFGPGTRLTVL.

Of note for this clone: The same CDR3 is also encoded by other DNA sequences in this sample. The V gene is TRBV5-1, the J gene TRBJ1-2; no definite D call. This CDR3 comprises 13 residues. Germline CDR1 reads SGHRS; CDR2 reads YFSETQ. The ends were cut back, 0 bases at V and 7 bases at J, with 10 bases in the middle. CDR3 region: CASSLAGVGGYTF. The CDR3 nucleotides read TGCGCCAGCAGCTTGGCCGGAGTGGGTGGCTACACCTTC. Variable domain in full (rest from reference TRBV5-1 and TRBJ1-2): KAGVTQTPRYLIKTRGQQVTLSCSPISGHRSVSWYQQTPGQGLQFLFEYFSETQRNKGNFPGRFSGRQFSNSRSEMNVSTLELGDSALYLCASSLAGVGGYTFGSGTRLTVV.

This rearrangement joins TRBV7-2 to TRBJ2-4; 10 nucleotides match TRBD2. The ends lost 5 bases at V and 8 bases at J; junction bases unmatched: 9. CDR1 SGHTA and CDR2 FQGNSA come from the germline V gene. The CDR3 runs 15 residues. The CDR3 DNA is TGTGCCAGCAGCCCCGAAGTAGCGGGAGGAGACATTCAGTACTTC. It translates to CASSPEVAGGDIQYF.

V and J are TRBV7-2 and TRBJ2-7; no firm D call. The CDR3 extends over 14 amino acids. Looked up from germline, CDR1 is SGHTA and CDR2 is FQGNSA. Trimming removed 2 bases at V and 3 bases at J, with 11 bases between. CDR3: CASSLPPFLYEQYF. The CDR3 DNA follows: TGTGCCAGCAGCTTACCTCCGTTCCTCTACGAGCAGTACTTC. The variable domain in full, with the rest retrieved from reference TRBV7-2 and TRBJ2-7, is GAGVSQSPSNKVTEKGKDVELRCDPISGHTALYWYRQSLGQGLEFLIYFQGNSAPDKSGLPSDRFSAERTGGSVSTLTIQRTQQEDSAVYLCASSLPPFLYEQYFGPGTRLTVT.

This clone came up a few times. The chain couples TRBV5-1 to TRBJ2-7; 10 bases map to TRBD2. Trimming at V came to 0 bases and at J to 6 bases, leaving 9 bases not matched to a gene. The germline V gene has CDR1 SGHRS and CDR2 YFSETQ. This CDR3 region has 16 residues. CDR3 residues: CASSLATSGGAREQYF. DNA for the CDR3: TGCGCCAGCAGCTTGGCCACGAGCGGGGGGGCCCGCGAGCAGTACTTC.

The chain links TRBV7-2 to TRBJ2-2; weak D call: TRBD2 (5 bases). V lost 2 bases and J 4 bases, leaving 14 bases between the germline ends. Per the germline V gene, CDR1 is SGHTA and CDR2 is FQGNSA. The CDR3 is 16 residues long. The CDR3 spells CASSLRPGGTTGELFF. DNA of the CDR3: TGTGCCAGCAGCTTAAGGCCAGGAGGAACCACCGGGGAGCTGTTTTTT.

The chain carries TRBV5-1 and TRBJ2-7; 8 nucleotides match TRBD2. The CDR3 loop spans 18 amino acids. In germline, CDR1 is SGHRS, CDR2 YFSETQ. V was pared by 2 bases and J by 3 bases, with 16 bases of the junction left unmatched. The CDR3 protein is CASSLTSGQAPHRYEQYF. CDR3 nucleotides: TGCGCCAGCAGCTTAACTAGCGGCCAGGCCCCCCACCGCTACGAGCAGTACTTC.

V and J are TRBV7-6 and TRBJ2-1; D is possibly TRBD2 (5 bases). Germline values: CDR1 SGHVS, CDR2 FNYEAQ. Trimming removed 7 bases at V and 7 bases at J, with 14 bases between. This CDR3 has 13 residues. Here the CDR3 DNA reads TGTGCCAGCACCCTCCGGGGAGTTAATGAGCAGTTCTTC. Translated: CASTLRGVNEQFF.

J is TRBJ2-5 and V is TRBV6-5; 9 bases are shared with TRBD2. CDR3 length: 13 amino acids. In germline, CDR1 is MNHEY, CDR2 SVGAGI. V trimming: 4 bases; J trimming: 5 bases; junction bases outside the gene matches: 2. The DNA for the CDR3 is TGTGCCAGCAGTTCGGCGGGGGGGGAGACCCAGTACTTC. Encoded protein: CASSSAGGETQYF.

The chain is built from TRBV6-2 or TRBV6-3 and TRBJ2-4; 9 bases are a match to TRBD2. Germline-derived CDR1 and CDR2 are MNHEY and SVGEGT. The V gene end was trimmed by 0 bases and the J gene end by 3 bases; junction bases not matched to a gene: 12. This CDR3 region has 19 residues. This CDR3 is CASSYSGRREGRVKNIQYF. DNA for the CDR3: TGTGCCAGCAGTTACTCTGGACGGCGGGAGGGCCGGGTCAAAAACATTCAGTACTTC.

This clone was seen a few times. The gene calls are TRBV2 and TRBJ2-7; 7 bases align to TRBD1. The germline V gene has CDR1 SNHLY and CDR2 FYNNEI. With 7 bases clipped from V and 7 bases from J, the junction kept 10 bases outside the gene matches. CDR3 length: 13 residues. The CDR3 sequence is CASNRQGLEEQYF. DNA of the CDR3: TGTGCCAGCAATAGACAGGGTTTGGAGGAGCAGTACTTC.

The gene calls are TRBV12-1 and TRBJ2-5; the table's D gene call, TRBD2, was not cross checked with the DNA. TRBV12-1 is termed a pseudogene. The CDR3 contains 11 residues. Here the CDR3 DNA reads TGTGCCAGCAGCCGCGGGAAAACCCAGTACTTC. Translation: CASSRGKTQYF.

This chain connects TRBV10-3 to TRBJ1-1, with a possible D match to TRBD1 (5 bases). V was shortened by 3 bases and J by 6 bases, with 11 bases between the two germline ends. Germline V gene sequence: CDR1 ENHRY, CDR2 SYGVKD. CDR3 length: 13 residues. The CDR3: CAISDRVGAEAFF. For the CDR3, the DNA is TGTGCCATCAGTGACAGGGTAGGCGCTGAAGCTTTCTTT.

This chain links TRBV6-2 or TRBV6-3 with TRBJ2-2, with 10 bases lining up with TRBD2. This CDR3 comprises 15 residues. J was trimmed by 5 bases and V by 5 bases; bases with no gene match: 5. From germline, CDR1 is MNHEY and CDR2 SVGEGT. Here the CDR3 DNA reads TGTGCCAGCAGTACCCAACTAGCGGGGACCGGGGAGCTGTTTTTT. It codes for CASSTQLAGTGELFF.

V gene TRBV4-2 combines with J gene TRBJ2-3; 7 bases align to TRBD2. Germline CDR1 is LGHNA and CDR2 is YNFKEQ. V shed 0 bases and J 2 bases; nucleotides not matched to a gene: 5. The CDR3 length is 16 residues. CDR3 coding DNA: TGTGCCAGCAGCCAAGATTGGCGGGGGTCCACAGATACGCAGTATTTT. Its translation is CASSQDWRGSTDTQYF.

CDR3 sequence: CASSGARAITYNEQFF. DNA of the CDR3: TGTGCCAGCAGTGGCGCCAGGGCAATCACCTACAATGAGCAGTTCTTC. This chain joins TRBV6-1 and TRBJ2-1; tentatively, D is TRBD1 (5 bases). The germline CDR1 and CDR2 sequences are MNHNS and SASEGT. V shed 4 bases and J shed 2 bases, with 15 bases lying between them. The CDR3 sequence is 16 residues long.

CDR3 amino acids: CASSDSGGSTDTQYF. CDR3 sequence (DNA): TGTGCCAGCAGTGATAGCGGGGGTAGCACAGATACGCAGTATTTT. This sequence joins TRBV6-1 and TRBJ2-3, with 9 bases aligning to TRBD2. V trimming: 3 bases; J trimming: 0 bases; junction bases outside the gene matches: 1. Germline V gene data show CDR1 as MNHNS and CDR2 as SASEGT. The CDR3 is made up of 15 amino acids.

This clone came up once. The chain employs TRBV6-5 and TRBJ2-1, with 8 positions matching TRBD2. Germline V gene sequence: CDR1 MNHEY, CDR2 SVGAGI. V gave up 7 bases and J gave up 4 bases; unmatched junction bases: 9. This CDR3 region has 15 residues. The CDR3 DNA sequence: TGTGCCAGCACCACGGGTAGCGGGGTGTACAATGAGCAGTTCTTC. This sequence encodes CASTTGSGVYNEQFF.

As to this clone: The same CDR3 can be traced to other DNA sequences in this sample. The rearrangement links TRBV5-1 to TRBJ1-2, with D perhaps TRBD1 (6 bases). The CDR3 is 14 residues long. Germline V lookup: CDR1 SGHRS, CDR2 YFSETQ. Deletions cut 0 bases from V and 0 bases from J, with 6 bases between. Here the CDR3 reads CASSLDRANYGYTF. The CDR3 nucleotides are TGCGCCAGCAGCTTGGACAGGGCTAACTATGGCTACACCTTC.